This entry describes one T cell receptor (beta chain). V was clipped by 0 bases and J by 0 bases, with 12 bases between them. The CDR3 spans 15 residues. From germline, CDR1 is DFQATT and CDR2 SNEGSKA (reference sequence). A second roughly 6 to 11 cycle PCR used barcoded and J-beta primers. In TCRdb, the 5' RACE reads were re-called with MiXCR into one record per CDR3 protein. Altogether 850,000 or so distinct CDR3 sequences are present, 25% to 35% being singletons, with the ten largest covering 17%. These data are taken from a study of blood T cells in healthy people across ages. This receptor was identified in an elderly woman in good health. V usage is TRBV20-1 and J usage is TRBJ2-7, with D possibly being TRBD1 (5 bases). Sequenced: blood. The DNA of the CDR3 is TGCAGTGCTAGAGATTGGCAGGGAAACTCCTACGAGCAGTACTTC. It codes for CSARDWQGNSYEQYF.